This T cell receptor beta chain appears in the sequencing data of a study of T cell repertoires in cytomegalovirus infection. Study in general: Shared public TCR beta signatures pointed to both CMV infection and a matching HLA type.

General observations from the study: The study identified carriers of CMV plus the relevant HLA from cumulative public TCR beta family frequency.

Germline CDR1 SGHVS, CDR2 FQNEAQ. The trim removed 8 bases at V and 1 base at J, leaving 10 bases unmatched. The CDR3 has 17 amino acids. TCRdb used MiXCR to reprocess the reads, holding one entry per CDR3 protein. The sample carries some 800,000 distinct CDR3 sequences, about 30% recorded once. This clonotype turned up a few times. Its cognate antigen is unknown. This receptor was identified in a human donor in good health (CMV status not recorded). Some clones in this sample may be carry-over from other donors' samples. The chain employs TRBV7-8 and TRBJ2-2; TRBD1 agrees at 10 bases. The source material was cultured CD8+ T cells from PBMCs, sampled from culture after CMV antigen stimulation. The CDR3 sequence: CASPSAGQGRNTGELFF. The CDR3 region has the DNA TGTGCCAGCCCCTCTGCGGGACAGGGGAGGAACACCGGGGAGCTGTTTTTT.